This TCR beta chain was observed in a study of blood T cells in healthy people across ages. The overall study: Per two T cells, template switching captured roughly one barcoded beta molecule. The study's findings and limits: It was the long-lived donors that had more naive CD4+ cells and higher diversity than aged donors.

Caucasian individuals from Russia who were healthy and aged about 6 to 95 acted as donors. In regard to this clonotype: No antigen is known for it.

A second PCR of 7 to 11 cycles used a sample-barcoded 5' primer and a J-beta primer mix. Every cDNA molecule bore a tag from a template-switch adaptor containing 12 random nucleotides. TCRdb called the 5' RACE reads again in MiXCR, with one record for every CDR3 protein. Among about 670,000 distinct CDR3 sequences listed, around 43% were seen once. The germline V gene has CDR1 DFQATT and CDR2 SNEGSKA (reference sequence). This CDR3 comprises 15 residues. The V and J ends lost 8 bases and 3 bases respectively, with 23 bases between them. The V call is TRBV20-1, the J call TRBJ2-7, with D possibly matching TRBD2 (6 bases). Sequencing was done on a sample of blood. The sequence was obtained from an older man in good health. The CDR3 DNA follows: TGCAGTACTCTCGGACTACCCCAAGGTGACTACGAGCAGTACTTC. This encodes CSTLGLPQGDYEQYF.